What follows describes a single TCR beta chain. The antigen it recognizes is unknown. At one end the junction does not follow the germline gene, possibly because of a read error. These data belong to a study of cytomegalovirus exposure and HLA in healthy donors (dated by TCRdb to between 2016 and 2019). About the study as a whole: In an earlier analysis of 450 to 750 of the donors, around 300 Gb of sequence data and some 100 million unique TCR beta sequences from roughly 180 million T cells were reported. An early release that covered approximately 600 HLA-typed donors contained about 300 gigabases of sequencing data and roughly 84 million unique TCR sequences. Among the roughly 400 genotyped donors, approximately 77% belonged to the genetic ancestry cluster associated with self-reported Caucasian donors. The aim of the study was to test whether cataloging public T cell receptors could identify signatures of past pathogen exposure. The study profiled the T cell repertoires of hundreds of subjects by immunosequencing and related them to cytomegalovirus serostatus. In addition to the first cohort of approximately 670 subjects, a separate validation cohort of 100 to 150 different subjects was used. The study combined high-throughput TCR immunosequencing, statistical association of individual TCRs with disease status, and machine learning to predict cytomegalovirus infection status. To study patterns of TCR occurrence, a later analysis re-analyzed previously published TCR beta repertoires from around 670 donors and added high-resolution HLA genotyping. In the later analysis, no new phenotypic data were used to find candidate immune exposures; instead, reliance was placed on TCR beta sequences and their occurrence across donors. An earlier analysis of 587 of the donors applied high-throughput TCR beta sequencing to assess whether each TCR beta V gene segment acted as functional or pseudogenic. Donor age, sex, ethnicity and CMV serostatus were compiled alongside the repertoire data. A later genetic analysis took genome-wide SNP genotypes for about 55% of the roughly 700 donors and used that subset as a discovery cohort. All discovery cohort repertoires had been generated using a single sequencing platform. Both class I and class II loci were covered by HLA typing, at four-digit resolution. The number of typed donors differed by locus: about 629-630 for A, B, C, DRB1 and DQB1; some 540 for DQA1; 606 for DPA1; and some 470 for DPB1. A handful of DR-DQ haplotypes were handled as single units for association and clustering because linkage in the cohort was strong. Among about 370 genotyped donors of the cohort, an average of around 220,000 unique TCR beta nucleotide sequences was sequenced per donor, of which roughly 17% were non-productive. What the research found in general, with its limitations: In an earlier analysis of some 500 of the donors, most TCR beta V segments appeared in productive rearrangements about 90% or about 30% of the time, broadly matching IMGT annotations. Correlated functional status among segregating V segments might reflect linkage disequilibrium, but an unknown experimental factor could not be ruled out. A later analysis reported that several top co-occurrence clusters appeared linked to parvovirus B19, influenza, CMV and Epstein-Barr virus. Only TCR beta chains were sequenced in this cohort, and the absence of alpha or paired-chain data limited detectable features. Because some donors lacked HLA typing at each locus, the association tests relied only on the typed subset. The study gave a list of over 150 TCR beta chains associated with cytomegalovirus. In both the original and validation cohorts, the classifier was reported to diagnose cytomegalovirus status with high specificity and sensitivity. A later genetic analysis associated a missense DCLRE1C variant with V-gene and J-gene trimming of TCR beta chains, and an independent cohort replicated the association. The presence/absence analyses assumed that sequencing depth was roughly uniform across donors, and that assumption may not be true. In a later analysis, TCR association rates were found to vary across HLA loci, with the most associated TCRs seen for DRB1 alleles and the fewest for HLA-C alleles. Compared with equally common non-associated chains, HLA-associated TCR beta chains in a later analysis were more clonally expanded and had lower generation probabilities. A further reported finding was that TCR beta sequences accurately predicted the HLA-A and HLA-B alleles for most subjects in the first cohort. A later analysis found that most CMV-associated TCR beta chains appeared HLA-restricted, with HLA associations seemingly driven largely by CMV exposure. At a false discovery rate of 0.05, a later analysis linked under 20,000 TCR beta sequences to specific HLA alleles. In vitro tests confirmed that a few of the cytomegalovirus-associated TCR beta chains recognize cytomegalovirus antigens. Seventeen rarely observed V segments, including chromosome 9 orphons, were excluded from the earlier analysis of about 600 of the donors because counts were too low. CMV serostatus was the only immune exposure information available for the cohort. In a later genetic analysis, fewer N-insertions in productive TCRs were reported among donors in an Asian-associated ancestry cluster than the approximately 710-donor mean. It was suggested by the authors that the approach could potentially be generalized to other disease states and immunological phenotypes. Across donors, most TCR sequences were observed very rarely, whereas some public TCRs were present in many individuals. The sequencing pipeline was judged likely to have produced a cluster of highly shared sequence variants as a technical artifact. Strong co-occurrence of HLA alleles, especially DR and DQ, made assigning TCR associations to individual alleles difficult.

The cohort consisted of some 730 healthy bone marrow donors. All cohort members were sampled while nominally healthy, although unrecorded immune exposures were likely present. The donor was CMV seronegative and belonged to the group of several hundred seronegative cohort members. Every donor gave a peripheral blood sample, and the peripheral blood mononuclear cells from that sample were used for TCR beta sequencing. The Qiagen DNeasy Blood Extraction Kit was used to extract genomic DNA from the blood cell samples. The protocol used for the library was the immunoSEQ multiplex PCR assay. For the multiplex PCR, a mixture combining 60 forward primers for TCR Vbeta segments and 13 reverse primers for TCR Jbeta segments was used. The CDR3 region of rearranged TCR beta genes was amplified from genomic DNA by a multiplex PCR assay. Amplified TCR beta libraries were sequenced as 87-base-pair reads on the Illumina HiSeq System. The authors' analysis ran thus. Across the 600 to 700 repertoires, a later analysis counted approximately 83 million unique TCR beta chains, approximately 12 million of which were shared by at least two donors. A nearest-neighbor algorithm error-corrected the raw reads and collapsed the reads into unique sequences, merging closely related sequences to remove PCR and sequencing errors. CDR3 sequences were aligned to IMGT reference sequences to assign V, D and J gene segments. For a sequence to be retained, a match of at least six nucleotides was required to both a V gene segment and a J gene segment. A rearrangement counted as productive if the CDR3 had no stop codons and remained in frame with V and J, and every other rearrangement counted as non-productive. Following IMGT convention, CDR3 was defined as the stretch from the second conserved V-encoded cysteine up to the conserved J-encoded phenylalanine. Sequences without an unambiguous match to a single V gene segment were excluded from the earlier analysis of 450 to 750 of the donors. In an earlier analysis of several hundred of the donors, V segments were called functional above 56.7% productive rearrangements and were called segregating when the between-donor standard deviation exceeded 5%. A statistical classification framework was built to diagnose cytomegalovirus status from the catalog of TCR beta chain sequences. A later analysis assigned V and J genes by comparing TCR nucleotide sequences with IMGT/GENE-DB human TR gene sequences. In a later analysis, CDR3 sequences and most-parsimonious VDJ recombination scenarios were assigned using the TCRdist pipeline. In a later analysis, each TCR beta chain was defined by its CDR3 amino acid sequence together with its V-gene family, and reads lacking a unique V-gene family were excluded. In a later analysis, several hundred highly shared, low-generation-probability nucleotide sequences were removed to address suspected cross-contamination and a sequencing artifact. In a later analysis, a clonal expansion index was calculated for each public chain from normalized within-repertoire ranks of inferred template counts. Generation probabilities in a later analysis came from a VDJ recombination model fitted to out-of-frame rearrangements, and those results were checked against IGoR. In a later analysis, TCR-TCR, TCR-HLA and TCR-CMV co-occurrence was scored with hypergeometric tests, and a repertoire-size bias correction was applied to TCR pairs. To estimate false discovery rates, a later analysis permuted the HLA or CMV assignments 20 times. In a later analysis, co-occurring TCRs were grouped with DBSCAN, and TCRdist sequence similarity was added when clustering was performed within HLA-allele-positive subsets. Co-occurrence clustering excluded repertoires with fewer than 30,000 or more than 120,000 public chains, plus five with anomalous nucleotide sharing. The clones in this table, taken by TCRdb from immuneACCESS, are in-frame only. Not every clone is retained; where verified, under half of the shortfall comes from an unresolved V gene, and the cause of the rest is unknown. Clone size and V and J calls were adopted from that table, with D and trimming inferred from the DNA. This sample gives 95,000 to 100,000 clones in total; around 77% of them show up just once. Jointly, the top ten make up over 3% of the sample.

This clonotype was sampled from a man aged 35 to 55 in good health and CMV-seronegative. The material sequenced was PBMCs.

The DNA reads as follows: TGTTCCAGCAGCCGGGACTATGTAGACTACACCTTC. This gives the protein CSSSRDYVDYTF. The rearranged segments are TRBV7-9 and TRBJ1-2; TRBD1 is perhaps the D gene, given 5 matching bases. Reading from cysteine to phenylalanine, the CDR3 counts 12 amino acids. Only the CDR3 DNA stays, 36 bases, in frame from base 1. The germline V gene (reference sequence) gives CDR1 as SEHNR and CDR2 as FQNEAQ.